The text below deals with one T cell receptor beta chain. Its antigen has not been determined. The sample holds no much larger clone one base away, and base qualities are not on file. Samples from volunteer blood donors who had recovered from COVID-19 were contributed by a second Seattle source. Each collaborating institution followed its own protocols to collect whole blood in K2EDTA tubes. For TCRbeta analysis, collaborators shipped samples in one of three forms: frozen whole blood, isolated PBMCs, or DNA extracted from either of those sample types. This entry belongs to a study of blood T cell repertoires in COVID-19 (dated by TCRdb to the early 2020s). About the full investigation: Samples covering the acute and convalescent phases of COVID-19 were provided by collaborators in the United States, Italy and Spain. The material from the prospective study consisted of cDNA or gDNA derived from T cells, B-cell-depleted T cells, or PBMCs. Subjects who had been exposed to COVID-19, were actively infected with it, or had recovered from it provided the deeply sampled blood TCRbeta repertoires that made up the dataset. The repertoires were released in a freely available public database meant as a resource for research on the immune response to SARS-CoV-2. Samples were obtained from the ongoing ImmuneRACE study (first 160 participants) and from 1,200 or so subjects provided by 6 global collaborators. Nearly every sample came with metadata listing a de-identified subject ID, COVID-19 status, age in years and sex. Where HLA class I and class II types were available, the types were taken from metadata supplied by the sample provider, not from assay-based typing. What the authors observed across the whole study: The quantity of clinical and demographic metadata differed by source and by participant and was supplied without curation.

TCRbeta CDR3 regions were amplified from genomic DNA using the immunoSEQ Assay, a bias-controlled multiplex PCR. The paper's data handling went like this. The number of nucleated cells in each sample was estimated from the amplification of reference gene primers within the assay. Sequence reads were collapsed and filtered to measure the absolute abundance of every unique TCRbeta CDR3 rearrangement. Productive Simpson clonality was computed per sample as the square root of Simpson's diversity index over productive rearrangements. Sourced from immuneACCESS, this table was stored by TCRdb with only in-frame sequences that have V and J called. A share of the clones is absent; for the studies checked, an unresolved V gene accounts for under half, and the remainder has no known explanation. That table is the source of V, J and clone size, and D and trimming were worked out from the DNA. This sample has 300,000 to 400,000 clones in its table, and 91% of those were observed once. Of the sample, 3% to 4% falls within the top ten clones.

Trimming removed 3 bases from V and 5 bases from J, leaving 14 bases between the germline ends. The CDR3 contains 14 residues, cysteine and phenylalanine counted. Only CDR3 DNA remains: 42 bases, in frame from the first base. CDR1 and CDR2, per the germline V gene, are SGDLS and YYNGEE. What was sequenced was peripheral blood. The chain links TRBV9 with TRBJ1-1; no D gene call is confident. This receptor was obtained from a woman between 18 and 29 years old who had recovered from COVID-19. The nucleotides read TGTGCCAGCAGCGCGACAAGGTCAGGAACTGAAGCTTTCTTT. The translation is CASSATRSGTEAFF.